Detailed here is one TCR beta chain. Germline V gene data show CDR1 as LGHDT and CDR2 as YNNKEL (reference sequence). The CDR3 is made up of 14 amino acids. The data originate from a study of T cells expressing NK-cell markers. Scientists made TCR beta cDNA using 5'RACE template switching with UMIs. TCRdb re-called the 5' RACE reads and catalogs CDR3 proteins one per entry, DNA excluded. This sample's clone table lists about 390,000 distinct CDR3 sequences. The chain links TRBV3-1 to TRBJ2-1. This receptor was obtained from a woman aged 45-65 years in good health. The sample comprised blood T cells: a sorted CD56 or NKG2C T cell subset, CD4+ or CD8+ T cells, or bulk PBMC T cells (not recorded which). CDR3 region: CASSQELNGNEQFF.